This T cell receptor (beta chain) was documented in a study of blood T cell repertoires in COVID-19. Across the study: PBMCs, B-cell-depleted T cells, or T cells provided the cDNA or gDNA that made up the material.

This CDR3 has 16 residues. J gave up 1 base and V 5 bases, and 7 bases lay outside the gene matches. Germline CDR1 is SEHNR and CDR2 is FQNEAQ (reference sequence). The assay was immunoSEQ multiplex PCR, and TCRdb's table has in-frame clones only and misses some. This table holds 300,000 to 350,000 clones, around 87% found once. Residents of 24 US areas, aged about 18 to 95 years, made up the participants. Material: PBMCs or T cells enriched from blood (not recorded which). The TCR sequence derives from a woman aged 18-30 years with acute COVID-19. The chain has TRBV7-9 and TRBJ2-2, with 7 nucleotides matching TRBD1. For the CDR3, the DNA is TGTGCCAGCAGCCGTTTCGGACAGGAGAACACCGGGGAGCTGTTTTTT. This sequence encodes CASSRFGQENTGELFF. Looking up the rest from reference TRBV7-9 and TRBJ2-2 gives the full variable domain: DTGVSQNPRHKITKRGQNVTFRCDPISEHNRLYWYRQTLGQGPEFLTYFQNEAQLEKSRLLSDRFSAERPKGSFSTLEIQRTEQGDSAMYLCASSRFGQENTGELFFGEGSRLTVL.